This is a list of T cell receptor beta chains from one sample in a study of T cell changes during pregnancy in multiple sclerosis. Measured with immunoSEQ multiplex PCR; TCRdb has only the in-frame clones, and not every one. This repertoire shows approximately 90,000 clones, 92% found once; its top ten account for about 2%. The specimen was peripheral blood, collected after pregnancy. The source is a female donor with multiple sclerosis, enrolled in a pregnancy study. CDR3s include the opening cysteine and the closing phenylalanine or tryptophan. A D gene is named only where the DNA matches it firmly. Expanded clones are given a class, and other clones once, few, many or no size at all.

>TRBJ1-2|.|.|TRBV5-1
CASSGKGMTNYGYTF
TGCGCCAGCAGCGGCAAGGGGATGACTAACTATGGCTACACCTTC
>TRBJ1-1|.|.|TRBV5-1
CASSDHTGNTEAFF
TGCGCCAGCAGCGACCACACAGGAAATACTGAAGCTTTCTTT
>TRBJ2-7|.|.|TRBV7-2
CASSSAGFVEQYF
TGTGCCAGCAGCTCCGCAGGGTTTGTCGAGCAGTACTTC
>TRBJ2-7|.|.|TRBV11-2
CASSSARILSYEQYF
TGTGCCAGCAGCAGCGCCCGAATCCTCTCCTACGAGCAGTACTTC
>TRBJ1-5|.|.|TRBV7-2
CASSLVGGGGNQPQHF
TGTGCCAGCAGCTTAGTAGGCGGGGGAGGAAATCAGCCCCAGCATTTT
>TRBJ2-5|.|few|TRBV9
CASSPQRVRGETQYF
TGTGCCAGCAGCCCCCAGCGGGTTCGGGGGGAGACCCAGTACTTC
>TRBJ2-7|.|.|TRBV11-2
CASSVGSTYEQYF
TGTGCCAGCAGCGTCGGGTCTACCTACGAGCAGTACTTC
>TRBJ1-4|.|.|TRBV21-1
CASSKGGEKLFF
TGTGCCAGCAGCAAGGGGGGAGAAAAACTGTTTTTT
>TRBJ1-5|.|.|TRBV5-8
CASSLEQATLSQHF
TGTGCCAGCAGCTTGGAACAGGCGACTTTGTCCCAGCATTTT
>TRBJ2-5|.|.|TRBV7-7
CASSPDRETQYF
TGTGCCAGCAGCCCCGACAGGGAGACCCAGTACTTC
>TRBJ1-1|.|.|TRBV6-6
CASSSGGLIEAFF
TGTGCCAGCTCTTCGGGGGGGCTGATTGAAGCTTTCTTT
>TRBJ1-4|.|.|TRBV25-1
CASSADLTNEKLFF
TGTGCCAGCAGCGCGGATCTGACTAATGAAAAACTGTTTTTT
>TRBJ2-5|TRBD1|.|TRBV19
CASSMIGTGGETQYF
TGTGCCAGTAGTATGATTGGGACAGGGGGAGAGACCCAGTACTTC
>TRBJ2-2|.|few|TRBV7-2
CASSLAGQRTGELFF
TGTGCCAGCAGCTTAGCGGGGCAACGCACCGGGGAGCTGTTTTTT
>TRBJ2-7|.|.|TRBV27
CASSYEEGYEQYF
TGTGCCAGCAGTTATGAAGAGGGCTACGAGCAGTACTTC
>TRBJ2-5|.|.|TRBV10-2
CASNPGTREAETQYF
TGCGCCAGCAACCCTGGGACCAGGGAGGCGGAGACCCAGTACTTC
>TRBJ2-1|TRBD1|.|TRBV4-2
CASSQDSSRGPYNEQFF
TGTGCCAGCAGCCAAGATTCATCCAGGGGGCCCTACAATGAGCAGTTCTTC
>TRBJ2-1|TRBD2|once|TRBV10-3
CAISSRPGLAGANEQFF
TGTGCCATTAGTTCCCGCCCGGGACTAGCGGGAGCCAATGAGCAGTTCTTC
>TRBJ2-3|.|.|TRBV9
CASSPNTDTQYF
TGTGCCAGCAGCCCAAACACAGATACGCAGTATTTT
>TRBJ1-5|.|.|TRBV16
CASAPGSNQPQHF
TGTGCCAGCGCGCCAGGTAGCAATCAGCCCCAGCATTTT
>TRBJ1-5|.|.|TRBV18
CASSPYPQNNQPQHF
TGTGCCAGCTCACCATACCCCCAGAATAATCAGCCCCAGCATTTT